This T cell receptor (beta chain) comes out of a study of control samples from healthy donors and cancer patients. The sample holds a few counts of this clone. TCRdb's table, derived via immunoSEQ multiplex PCR, lists solely in-frame clones and lacks some. This sample has 200,000 to 250,000 clones, with over 90% found just once. This CDR3 region has 15 residues. With 0 bases removed from V and 7 bases from J, the gap between germline ends came to 13 bases. Looked up from germline, CDR1 is SGDLS and CDR2 is YYNGEE. The TCR originated in a man between 45 and 60 years old in good health. The V gene is TRBV9, the J gene TRBJ2-2; D call uncertain. Source material: blood. CDR3 DNA sequence: TGTGCCAGCAGCGTAGTTTCTGGTTCGGGCGGGGAGCTGTTTTTT. Its translation is CASSVVSGSGGELFF.